The clone carrying this TCR beta chain was seen ten or more times. These data are taken from a study of T cells in Graves' hyperthyroidism and ophthalmopathy. Germline V gene sequence: CDR1 KGHDR, CDR2 SFDVKD. V gave up 2 bases and J gave up 3 bases; unmatched junction bases: 9. This CDR3 comprises 18 residues. TCR beta CDR3 sequences were amplified from RNA transcripts. Carried out on the TCR CDR3, a first-round RT-PCR used the HTBI primer set. TCRdb passed the multiplex PCR reads through MiXCR, listing each CDR3 protein once. Of 350,000 to 450,000 distinct CDR3 sequences listed, about a sixth are singletons.

V and J are TRBV24-1 and TRBJ2-1; TRBD1 matches at 10 bases. The specimen was blood. The TCR comes from a woman under 40 with Graves' hyperthyroidism that later progressed to Graves' ophthalmopathy. In DNA form, the CDR3 reads TGTGCCACCAGTGATTCCCTAATCCGGGACAGGGGCTACAATGAGCAGTTCTTC. Its translation is CATSDSLIRDRGYNEQFF.